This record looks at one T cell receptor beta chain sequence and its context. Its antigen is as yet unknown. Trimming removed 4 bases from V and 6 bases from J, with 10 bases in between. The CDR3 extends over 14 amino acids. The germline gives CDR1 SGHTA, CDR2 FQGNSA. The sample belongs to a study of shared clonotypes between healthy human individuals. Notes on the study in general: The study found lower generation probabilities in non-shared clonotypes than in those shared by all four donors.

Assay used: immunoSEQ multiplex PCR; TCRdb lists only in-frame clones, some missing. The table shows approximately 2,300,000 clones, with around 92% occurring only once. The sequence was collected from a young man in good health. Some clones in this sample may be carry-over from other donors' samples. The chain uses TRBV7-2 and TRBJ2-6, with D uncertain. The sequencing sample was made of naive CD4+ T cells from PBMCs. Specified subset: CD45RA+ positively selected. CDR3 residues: CASSSVLVANVLTF. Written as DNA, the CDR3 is TGTGCCAGCAGCTCCGTCCTGGTGGCCAACGTCCTGACTTTC. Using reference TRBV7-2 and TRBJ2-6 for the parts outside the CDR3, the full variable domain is GAGVSQSPSNKVTEKGKDVELRCDPISGHTALYWYRQSLGQGLEFLIYFQGNSAPDKSGLPSDRFSAERTGGSVSTLTIQRTQQEDSAVYLCASSSVLVANVLTFGAGSRLTVL.